The 15 T cell receptor beta chains below were found in one sample sequenced in a study of blood T cell repertoires in COVID-19. Measured with immunoSEQ multiplex PCR; TCRdb has only the in-frame clones, and not every one. The top ten clones hold 2% to 3% of a sample with 150,000 or so clones, approximately 91% of them seen once. Sequenced sample: peripheral blood. The receptors here all came from a man in his late teens or twenties with acute or convalescent COVID-19.

The rearrangement links TRBV7-9 to TRBJ1-4; no clear D gene. Germline CDR1 SEHNR, CDR2 FQNEAQ (reference sequence). The V end was cut by 4 bases, the J end by 8 bases, with 17 bases between. This CDR3 spans 15 amino acids. Here the CDR3 DNA reads TGTGCCAGCAGCTCCAACCGGGGTAGCGGGGAAAAACTGTTTTTT. As protein: CASSSNRGSGEKLFF. Variable domain in full (rest from reference TRBV7-9 and TRBJ1-4): DTGVSQNPRHKITKRGQNVTFRCDPISEHNRLYWYRQTLGQGPEFLTYFQNEAQLEKSRLLSDRFSAERPKGSFSTLEIQRTEQGDSAMYLCASSSNRGSGEKLFFGSGTQLSVL.

The chain links TRBV6-5 to TRBJ1-5; D not certain. V gave up 6 bases and J gave up 4 bases, with 16 bases separating them. The V gene's germline CDR1 is MNHEY and CDR2 SVGAGI. The CDR3 runs 15 residues. The CDR3 region has the DNA TGTGCCAGCAGCGACCAGGACGGGGTAAATCAGCCCCAGCATTTT. Translated: CASSDQDGVNQPQHF.

This clone has only one observation. The chain has TRBV4-1 and TRBJ2-7, with a possible D match to TRBD1 (5 bases). Per germline, CDR1 MGHRA and CDR2 YSYEKL. The CDR3 runs 15 residues. The ends were cut back, 0 bases at V and 6 bases at J, with 15 bases in the middle. This CDR3 is CASSQDLNRLGEQYF. The CDR3 DNA reads TGCGCCAGCAGCCAAGATCTGAACAGGTTAGGCGAGCAGTACTTC.

About this clone: Other nucleotide sequences in the sample specify the same CDR3. The chain carries TRBV5-8 and TRBJ1-1; 11 nucleotides align to TRBD1. V dropped 3 bases and J dropped 2; count of bases not matched to a gene: 3. CDR1 and CDR2 from the germline V gene are SGHTS and YDEGEE. There are 15 residues in the CDR3. The CDR3 is CASSSGQGDNTEAFF. The CDR3 region has the DNA TGTGCCAGCAGCTCGGGACAGGGGGACAACACTGAAGCTTTCTTT.

This rearrangement joins TRBV4-1 to TRBJ2-1, with D perhaps TRBD2 (6 bases). The CDR3 spans 13 residues. Trimming took 5 bases from V and 4 from J, leaving 9 bases between them. CDR1 and CDR2 (germline): MGHRA, YSYEKL. The CDR3 coding sequence is TGCGCCAGCAGCTATGGGACTTACAATGAGCAGTTCTTC. Translating it yields CASSYGTYNEQFF.

V gene TRBV2 combines with J gene TRBJ1-5, with TRBD1 identical over 7 bases. J lost 1 base, V lost 8 bases, and 2 bases had no gene match. CDR1 and CDR2 (germline): SNHLY, FYNNEI. This CDR3 has 13 residues. The CDR3 bases are TGTGCCAGCTGGACAGGAAGCAATCAGCCCCAGCATTTT. Protein: CASWTGSNQPQHF. Drawing the rest from reference TRBV2 and TRBJ1-5, the complete variable domain is EPEVTQTPSHQVTQMGQEVILRCVPISNHLYFYWYRQILGQKVEFLVSFYNNEISEKSEIFDDQFSVERPDGSNFTLKIRSTKLEDSAMYFCASWTGSNQPQHFGDGTRLSIL.

This chain connects TRBV30 to TRBJ2-7, with 12 bases fitting TRBD2. V lost 2 bases to trimming and J lost 6 bases; unmatched junction nucleotides: 8. The germline CDR1 and CDR2 sequences are GTSNPN and SVGIG (reference sequence). The CDR3 is 15 residues long. This CDR3 reads CAWSPRLAGVSEQYF. Written as DNA, the CDR3 is TGTGCCTGGAGTCCCCGACTAGCGGGAGTCTCCGAGCAGTACTTC.

J is TRBJ2-7 and V is TRBV5-5; TRBD2 aligns across 7 bases. The CDR3 extends over 13 amino acids. The germline V gene has CDR1 SGHKS and CDR2 YYEKEE (reference sequence). V lost 6 bases and J lost 5; bases outside the gene matches: 8. The CDR3 nucleotides are TGTGCCAGCACCCTACCCACTAGCGACGAGCAGTACTTC. This codes for CASTLPTSDEQYF.

The chain joins TRBV18 to TRBJ2-2; 8 bases fit TRBD2. Looked up from germline, CDR1 is KGHSH and CDR2 is LQKENI. This CDR3 has 17 amino acids. With V trimmed by 3 bases and J by 7 bases, 13 bases remained unmatched. The CDR3, as DNA: TGTGCCAGCTCACCCCGGGCGAGCGGGAGAGGTGGCGGGGAGCTGTTTTTT. Translating it yields CASSPRASGRGGGELFF. The complete variable domain, with remaining parts taken from reference TRBV18 and TRBJ2-2, reads NAGVMQNPRHLVRRRGQEARLRCSPMKGHSHVYWYRQLPEEGLKFMVYLQKENIIDESGMPKERFSAEFPKEGPSILRIQQVVRGDSAAYFCASSPRASGRGGGELFFGEGSRLTVL.

This clone appeared a single time. This chain uses TRBV27 with TRBJ1-4; 7 bases agree with TRBD1. The trim removed 4 bases at V and 6 bases at J, leaving 8 bases unmatched. Germline V lookup: CDR1 MNHEY, CDR2 SMNVEV (reference sequence). There are 15 residues in the CDR3. CDR3 amino acids: CASSSLTGPYEKLFF. The CDR3 DNA reads TGTGCCAGCAGTTCTCTGACAGGGCCGTATGAAAAACTGTTTTTT.

The V gene is TRBV30, the J gene TRBJ2-6; D perhaps matches TRBD1 (5 bases). From germline, CDR1 is GTSNPN and CDR2 SVGIG (reference sequence). V lost 7 bases and J 0 bases, leaving 19 bases between the germline ends. The CDR3 runs 17 residues. CDR3 residues: CASKSPRATSGANVLTF. For the CDR3, the DNA is TGTGCCTCCAAATCCCCCAGGGCGACCTCTGGGGCCAACGTCCTGACTTTC. Combining the CDR3 with reference TRBV30 and TRBJ2-6 gives the whole variable domain SQTIHQWPATLVQPVGSPLSLECTVEGTSNPNLYWYRQAAGRGLQLLFYSVGIGQISSEVPQNLSASRPQDRQFILSSKKLLLSDSGFYLCASKSPRATSGANVLTFGAGSRLTVL.

On this clone: A read error may account for a junction end that differs from germline. The chain employs TRBV25-1 and TRBJ1-1; D possibly corresponds to TRBD1 (5 bases). The CDR3 runs to 11 residues. Germline lookup yields CDR1 MGHDK and CDR2 SYGVNS. As DNA, the CDR3 is TGTGCCAGCAGTGAATCCTACACAGGCCACTTT. Protein sequence: CASSESYTGHF.

The J gene is TRBJ2-3, the V gene TRBV2; 8 nucleotides line up with TRBD1. From germline, CDR1 is SNHLY and CDR2 FYNNEI. Unmatched junction bases numbered 1, after V lost 7 bases and J lost 4 bases. The CDR3 totals 12 residues. CDR3 region: CASMGQADTQYF. CDR3 DNA: TGTGCCAGCATGGGACAGGCAGATACGCAGTATTTT.

This chain uses TRBV7-9 with TRBJ2-7; the D is unclear. The CDR3 length is 11 residues. Trimming cost V 5 bases and J 7 bases, with 9 bases left between them. CDR1 SEHNR and CDR2 FQNEAQ come from the germline V gene (reference sequence). As DNA, the CDR3 is TGTGCCAGCAGCGAACGACAAGAGCAGTACTTC. Its protein product is CASSERQEQYF.

The table lists this clone with a few counts. The DNA for the CDR3 is TGTGCCAGCAGTGAAGACAGGGGGCGTACCGGGGAGCTGTTTTTT. Its translation is CASSEDRGRTGELFF. The chain carries TRBV2 and TRBJ2-2, with 9 positions matching TRBD1. Per germline, CDR1 SNHLY and CDR2 FYNNEI. V gave up 1 base and J gave up 5 bases; unmatched junction bases: 2. The length of the CDR3 is 15 residues. The variable domain in full, completed from reference TRBV2 and TRBJ2-2, reads EPEVTQTPSHQVTQMGQEVILRCVPISNHLYFYWYRQILGQKVEFLVSFYNNEISEKSEIFDDQFSVERPDGSNFTLKIRSTKLEDSAMYFCASSEDRGRTGELFFGEGSRLTVL.